Following are 6 T cell receptor beta chains from one sample sequenced in a study of cytomegalovirus exposure and HLA in healthy donors (dated by TCRdb to about 2017). The library was built by means of the immunoSEQ multiplex PCR assay. The immuneACCESS repertoire file appears here via TCRdb, limited to in-frame rearrangements. These files lack a portion of the clones; in checked studies, under half of the deficit traces to unresolved V genes, and the cause of the others is not known. Present in this sample are about 150,000 clones, approximately 90% of which were seen just once. The ten largest make up 0.6% to 0.8% of the sample. Input material: PBMCs. The receptor set was obtained from a young man in good health and CMV-seronegative.

The CDR3 here is CASSPSGSSYNEQFF. As DNA, the CDR3 is TGTGCCAGCAGCCCTAGCGGGAGCTCCTACAATGAGCAGTTCTTC. The chain joins TRBV9 to TRBJ2-1; 10 nucleotides agree with TRBD2. Trimming cost V 4 bases and J 0 bases; bases outside gene matches: 1. The CDR3 sequence is 15 residues long. Germline V lookup: CDR1 SGDLS, CDR2 YYNGEE.

J is TRBJ2-4 and V is TRBV19; D perhaps matches TRBD2 (6 bases). Germline V gene data show CDR1 as LNHDA and CDR2 as SQIVND (reference sequence). Deletions cut 3 bases from V and 0 bases from J, with 9 bases between. The CDR3 length is 15 residues. Here the CDR3 reads CASSMEGLAKNIQYF. The DNA of the CDR3 is TGTGCCAGTAGTATGGAGGGCTTAGCCAAAAACATTCAGTACTTC.

The V gene is TRBV7-9, the J gene TRBJ1-3; 7 positions match TRBD1. The CDR3 has 16 amino acids. V was pared by 5 bases and J by 0 bases, with 7 bases of the junction left unmatched. Germline V gene lookup returns CDR1 SEHNR and CDR2 FQNEAQ (reference sequence). CDR3 nucleotides: TGTGCCAGCAGCGGCACAGGGGACAGCTCTGGAAACACCATATATTTT. Protein product: CASSGTGDSSGNTIYF.

This chain connects TRBV7-6 to TRBJ2-1; D uncertain. The CDR3 sequence is 12 residues long. CDR1 is SGHVS, CDR2 FNYEAQ, per germline. V was clipped by 2 bases and J by 10 bases, with 9 bases between them. The CDR3 DNA reads TGTGCCAGCAGCTTAAGAGTCGAAGAGCAGTTCTTC. Protein product: CASSLRVEEQFF.

This rearrangement joins TRBV9 to TRBJ2-5; no clear D. This CDR3 has 16 residues. The germline V and J ends were trimmed by 0 bases and 5 bases, with 17 bases remaining between them. CDR1 SGDLS and CDR2 YYNGEE come from the germline V gene. The CDR3 is CASSVGFGGPAETQYF. The CDR3 DNA is TGTGCCAGCAGCGTAGGGTTTGGTGGCCCAGCGGAGACCCAGTACTTC.

The chain links TRBV27 to TRBJ2-3, with 10 bases aligning to TRBD2. This CDR3 is 14 amino acids long. Germline assignment: CDR1 MNHEY and CDR2 SMNVEV (reference sequence). V dropped 8 bases and J dropped 5; count of bases not matched to a gene: 7. CDR3 sequence: CASGTAGGGDTQYF. DNA for the CDR3: TGTGCCAGCGGGACAGCGGGGGGGGGAGATACGCAGTATTTT.